The 26 T cell receptor beta chains presented below share a single source sample, sequenced in a study of blood T cell repertoires in COVID-19. Sequencing was performed with immunoSEQ multiplex PCR; in TCRdb, only in-frame clones are kept and a portion is missing. The sample includes 70,000 to 95,000 clones, roughly 87% of them seen just once. Sequencing was carried out using peripheral blood. The receptors come from a woman aged 80 or over with active COVID-19.

The V and J genes are TRBV6-5 and TRBJ2-7; TRBD2 aligns across 8 bases. The V gene end was trimmed by 0 bases and the J gene end by 5 bases; junction bases not matched to a gene: 6. CDR3 size: 15 residues. In germline, CDR1 is MNHEY, CDR2 SVGAGI. Here the CDR3 DNA reads TGTGCCAGCAGTTACTCCCTACTAGCGGACGACGAGCAGTACTTC. It is translated as CASSYSLLADDEQYF.

The chain combines TRBV7-6 with TRBJ2-3, with D possibly matching TRBD2 (6 bases). V was shortened by 4 bases and J by 4 bases, with 18 bases between the two germline ends. This CDR3 comprises 16 residues. Germline V CDR1 and CDR2: SGHVS, FNYEAQ. The CDR3 sequence: CASSSGLAGRADTQYF. DNA for the CDR3: TGTGCCAGCAGCTCCGGACTGGCGGGAAGGGCAGATACGCAGTATTTT.

The chain recombines TRBV20-1 with TRBJ1-1, with unresolved D. Trimming removed 3 bases from V and 0 bases from J, with 8 bases in between. The CDR3 runs 13 residues. Germline lookup yields CDR1 DFQATT and CDR2 SNEGSKA (reference sequence). The DNA of the CDR3 is TGCAGTGCTAGTTTGCAGATGAACACTGAAGCTTTCTTT. As protein: CSASLQMNTEAFF.

The chain has TRBV7-9 and TRBJ2-1; perhaps TRBD1 as D (6 bases). This CDR3 is built from 13 residues. The V gene lost 5 bases and the J gene lost 4 bases, with 9 bases spanning the gap. The germline CDR1 and CDR2 sequences are SEHNR and FQNEAQ (reference sequence). The CDR3 coding sequence is TGTGCCAGCAGCATCGGACAGTACAATGAGCAGTTCTTC. Translation: CASSIGQYNEQFF.

The table lists this clone with a count of one. This rearrangement joins TRBV10-3 to TRBJ1-1; TRBD1 is a possible D gene (6 bases). CDR3 length: 13 residues. Looked up from germline, CDR1 is ENHRY and CDR2 is SYGVKD. V dropped 4 bases and J dropped 2 bases, with 8 bases sitting between them. The CDR3 spells CAISADSNTEAFF. In DNA form, the CDR3 reads TGTGCCATCAGTGCGGACAGCAACACTGAAGCTTTCTTT.

This clone appeared once. The V and J genes are TRBV7-9 and TRBJ2-3; 8 nucleotides match TRBD2. Germline trimming cut 10 bases from V and 2 bases from J; bases unmatched to any gene: 8. This CDR3 contains 14 residues. CDR1 and CDR2 (germline): SEHNR, FQNEAQ (reference sequence). CDR3 loop: CAMSRTSNTDTQYF. CDR3 nucleotides: TGTGCCATGTCCCGGACTAGCAACACAGATACGCAGTATTTT.

The genes are TRBV30 and TRBJ1-1; 7 nucleotides align to TRBD1. Germline trimming cut 3 bases from V and 3 bases from J; bases unmatched to any gene: 4. This CDR3 region has 13 residues. CDR1 and CDR2 (germline): GTSNPN, SVGIG (reference sequence). CDR3 loop: CAWRGTGDTEAFF. The CDR3 coding sequence is TGTGCCTGGAGGGGAACAGGGGACACTGAAGCTTTCTTT.

The rearrangement uses TRBV28 and TRBJ2-3; 10 positions match TRBD2. The CDR3 is made up of 15 amino acids. Germline V gene lookup returns CDR1 MDHEN and CDR2 SYDVKM. V dropped 11 bases and J dropped 2; count of bases not matched to a gene: 10. The DNA for the CDR3 is TGTGCCTCAATGGGAGCGGGAGGGTACACAGATACGCAGTATTTT. This encodes CASMGAGGYTDTQYF. Combining the CDR3 with reference TRBV28 and TRBJ2-3 gives the whole variable domain DVKVTQSSRYLVKRTGEKVFLECVQDMDHENMFWYRQDPGLGLRLIYFSYDVKMKEKGDIPEGYSVSREKKERFSLILESASTNQTSMYLCASMGAGGYTDTQYFGPGTRLTVL.

J is TRBJ1-2 and V is TRBV18; tentative D call: TRBD1 (6 bases). This CDR3 region has 19 residues. Per germline, CDR1 KGHSH and CDR2 LQKENI. V was shortened by 3 bases and J by 3 bases, with 26 bases between the two germline ends. CDR3 bases: TGTGCCAGCTCACCCACCGATTATTCAGACAGGCCCCGGGACTATGGCTACACCTTC. Translating gives CASSPTDYSDRPRDYGYTF.

The chain uses TRBV7-2 and TRBJ1-4, with 8 bases matching TRBD1. Trimming cost V 3 bases and J 2 bases; bases outside gene matches: 5. The germline V gene encodes CDR1 SGHTA and CDR2 FQGNSA. The CDR3 covers 16 residues. CDR3 DNA: TGTGCCAGCAGCTTTGCAGGGGGCTATACTAATGAAAAACTGTTTTTT. It translates to CASSFAGGYTNEKLFF.

The chain joins TRBV5-4 to TRBJ2-3, with 9 bases matching TRBD2. The CDR3 covers 15 residues. V lost 2 bases to trimming and J lost 1 base; unmatched junction nucleotides: 2. Germline V gives CDR1 SGHNT, CDR2 YYREEE (reference sequence). This CDR3 reads CASSFEREGTDTQYF. CDR3 DNA: TGTGCCAGCAGCTTCGAGCGGGAGGGCACAGATACGCAGTATTTT.

This rearrangement joins TRBV27 to TRBJ2-3, with 10 bases that match TRBD1. The J segment lost 3 bases and the V segment lost 6 bases, leaving 3 bases of the junction unmatched. Germline CDR1 MNHEY, CDR2 SMNVEV (reference sequence). CDR3 length: 14 residues. CDR3 protein: CASSRDRGTDTQYF. For the CDR3, the DNA is TGTGCCAGCAGCCGGGACAGGGGAACAGATACGCAGTATTTT.

The chain has TRBV18 and TRBJ1-4; D is perhaps TRBD1 (5 bases). The CDR3 has 15 amino acids. Germline CDR1 KGHSH, CDR2 LQKENI. Trimming pared 3 bases from V and 8 bases from J, leaving 16 bases between. CDR3 nucleotide sequence: TGTGCCAGCTCACCCAGAGCCAGGGCGGAAGAAAAACTGTTTTTT. Protein product: CASSPRARAEEKLFF. Using reference TRBV18 and TRBJ1-4 for the parts outside the CDR3, the full variable domain is NAGVMQNPRHLVRRRGQEARLRCSPMKGHSHVYWYRQLPEEGLKFMVYLQKENIIDESGMPKERFSAEFPKEGPSILRIQQVVRGDSAAYFCASSPRARAEEKLFFGSGTQLSVL.

This sequence joins TRBV27 and TRBJ1-6, with a possible D match to TRBD1 (5 bases). CDR1 and CDR2 from the germline V gene are MNHEY and SMNVEV (reference sequence). The V end was cut by 3 bases, the J end by 6 bases, with 12 bases between. The CDR3 is made up of 15 amino acids. CDR3 in amino acids: CASSFRQGRNSPLHF. As DNA, the CDR3 is TGTGCCAGCAGTTTTAGGCAGGGTCGTAATTCACCCCTCCACTTT.

The gene calls are TRBV9 and TRBJ2-2; D is unclear. The V gene lost 4 bases and the J gene lost 3 bases, with 4 bases spanning the gap. CDR3 size: 12 residues. Germline CDR1 reads SGDLS; CDR2 reads YYNGEE. Here the CDR3 DNA reads TGTGCCAGCAGCTTCGACACCGGGGAGCTGTTTTTT. This sequence encodes CASSFDTGELFF.

The rearrangement joins TRBV4-2 to TRBJ2-6; D is possibly TRBD2 (5 bases). The CDR3 is made up of 17 amino acids. V lost 0 bases to trimming and J lost 2 bases, with 11 bases between them. Germline loops: CDR1 LGHNA, CDR2 YNFKEQ. The CDR3 reads CASSQDLTRTGANVLTF. Here the CDR3 DNA reads TGTGCCAGCAGCCAAGATCTCACTAGGACTGGGGCCAACGTCCTGACTTTC.

The V call is TRBV11-2, the J call TRBJ2-7; D possibly corresponds to TRBD2 (5 bases). Trimming stripped 2 bases from V and 7 bases from J, with 21 bases between. The germline gives CDR1 SGHAT, CDR2 FQNNGV. This CDR3 comprises 16 residues. This chain's CDR3 is CASSLRRAGPSVEQYF. The CDR3 DNA reads as TGTGCCAGCAGCTTAAGGCGGGCAGGTCCTTCCGTGGAGCAGTACTTC.

As DNA, the CDR3 is TGCAGCGTTCAGCGACAGGGGGTAGGGGATACGCAGTATTTT. As protein: CSVQRQGVGDTQYF. The J gene is TRBJ2-3, the V gene TRBV29-1, with 9 bases fitting TRBD1. This CDR3 region has 14 residues. Trimming removed 5 bases from V and 6 bases from J; junction bases left unmatched: 9. Germline V lookup: CDR1 SQVTM, CDR2 ANQGSEA.

This chain links TRBV4-2 with TRBJ2-7; 10 bases agree with TRBD2. Looked up from germline, CDR1 is LGHNA and CDR2 is YNFKEQ. The CDR3 is made up of 18 amino acids. The junction had 13 bases not matched to a gene; V was cut back by 1 base and J by 4 bases. The DNA for the CDR3 is TGTGCCAGCAGCCAAGCTCCGGGTAGCGGGAGGTCACCTTACGAGCAGTACTTC. Translated, it gives CASSQAPGSGRSPYEQYF.

The rearrangement joins TRBV18 to TRBJ1-6; D may be TRBD1 (6 bases). The V gene's germline CDR1 is KGHSH and CDR2 LQKENI. Trimming stripped 0 bases from V and 14 bases from J, with 20 bases between. The CDR3 has 16 residues. For the CDR3, the DNA is TGTGCCAGCTCACCACCGGGTAACACAGGGTGGGAGACCCTCCACTTT. This gives the protein CASSPPGNTGWETLHF.

CDR3 in amino acids: CASILPVRVEEQYF. The CDR3 nucleotides read TGTGCCAGCATCCTACCTGTGAGGGTCGAAGAGCAGTACTTC. The chain carries TRBV6-5 and TRBJ2-7, with D perhaps TRBD2 (5 bases). The CDR3 loop spans 14 amino acids. With 7 bases removed from V and 7 bases from J, the gap between germline ends came to 20 bases. Germline V gives CDR1 MNHEY, CDR2 SVGAGI.

This rearrangement joins TRBV9 to TRBJ2-1; 11 bases fit TRBD1. V gave up 2 bases and J gave up 7 bases; unmatched junction bases: 2. This CDR3 comprises 14 residues. Germline V gene sequence: CDR1 SGDLS, CDR2 YYNGEE. CDR3: CASSVRDRGNEQFF. The CDR3 coding sequence is TGTGCCAGCAGCGTCCGGGACAGGGGGAATGAGCAGTTCTTC.

This clone was seen more than once but under ten times. This chain connects TRBV5-5 to TRBJ2-7, with D possibly TRBD2 on 5 matching bases. This CDR3 contains 15 residues. CDR1 SGHKS and CDR2 YYEKEE come from the germline V gene (reference sequence). V lost 4 bases and J lost 0, with 14 bases in between. CDR3 sequence reads: CASSPGLSFSYEQYF. The CDR3 nucleotides read TGTGCCAGCAGCCCCGGACTGTCGTTCTCCTACGAGCAGTACTTC.

The chain combines TRBV6-5 with TRBJ1-6; 9 bases are a match to TRBD1. This CDR3 contains 14 residues. The V segment lost 4 bases and the J segment 9 bases; nucleotides outside the gene matches: 4. Germline CDR1 MNHEY, CDR2 SVGAGI. The CDR3 sequence: CASSSGTGSSPLHF. CDR3 DNA: TGTGCCAGCAGTTCTGGGACAGGGAGTTCACCCCTCCACTTT.

J is TRBJ2-2 and V is TRBV7-2, with D possibly being TRBD2 (6 bases). The ends were cut back, 5 bases at V and 4 bases at J, with 14 bases in the middle. The CDR3 consists of 15 residues. Germline CDR1 SGHTA, CDR2 FQGNSA. CDR3 in amino acids: CASSPKLAGTGELFF. CDR3 nucleotide sequence: TGTGCCAGCAGCCCGAAACTAGCTGGCACCGGGGAGCTGTTTTTT.

V is TRBV5-1 and J is TRBJ2-1, with TRBD2 identical over 7 bases. This CDR3 region has 15 residues. Unmatched junction bases numbered 10, after V lost 3 bases and J lost 7 bases. The germline CDR1 and CDR2 sequences are SGHRS and YFSETQ. The chain's CDR3 is CASSSSGLNGNEQFF. The CDR3 DNA follows: TGCGCCAGCAGCTCTTCGGGACTAAATGGTAATGAGCAGTTCTTC.